The entry below gives a single TCR beta chain sequence along with its context. As yet, its antigen is unknown. These data come from a study of cytomegalovirus exposure and HLA in healthy donors. The germline V gene encodes CDR1 KGHSH and CDR2 LQKENI. The CDR3 is 13 residues long. Trimming shortened V by 0 bases and J by 5 bases, and 6 bases separated the two germline ends. Study-wide findings and caveats: The study reported that TCR beta sequences accurately predicted HLA-A and HLA-B alleles in most subjects. 87-base-pair reads could not separate some V segments, including TRBV6-2 and TRBV6-3. TCR beta chains numbering approximately 150 were designated cytomegalovirus-associated.

60 Vbeta and 13 Jbeta primers were used in PCR. Measured with immunoSEQ multiplex PCR; TCRdb has only the in-frame clones, and not every one. The sample carries fewer than 350,000 clones, roughly 90% recorded once. Sequencing was performed on PBMCs. The gene calls are TRBV18 and TRBJ2-3, with D unclear. The TCR sequence derives from a woman aged 18-29 years in good health and CMV-seronegative. CDR3 amino acids: CASSPPSVDTQYF. In nucleotides, the CDR3 is TGTGCCAGCTCACCACCATCCGTAGATACGCAGTATTTT.